One T cell receptor (beta chain) is described in this entry. This entry is derived from a study of blood T cell repertoires in COVID-19. Study details: Some COVID-19 samples were acute and others convalescent; all came from the United States, Italy and Spain. PBMCs, B-cell-depleted T cells, or T cells provided the cDNA or gDNA that made up the material.

Original processing notes: Estimated nucleated cell counts came from reference gene primer amplification. Clones were read by immunoSEQ multiplex PCR, and TCRdb kept only the in-frame ones, dropping some. V, J and clone size derive from that table, while D and trimming were established from the DNA sequence. The data show roughly 360,000 clones, about four fifths seen once. The CDR3 has 13 residues. Germline V lookup: CDR1 MNHEY, CDR2 SMNVEV (reference sequence). Deletions cut 2 bases from V and 5 bases from J, with 7 bases between. The chain joins TRBV27 to TRBJ1-5; D is unresolved. The TCR sequence derives from a human donor with acute or convalescent COVID-19. The donor label of this sample is uncertain. Sample: peripheral blood. CDR3 sequence (DNA): TGTGCCAGCAGTTTAAGGGAGGATCAGCCCCAGCATTTT. Protein sequence: CASSLREDQPQHF.